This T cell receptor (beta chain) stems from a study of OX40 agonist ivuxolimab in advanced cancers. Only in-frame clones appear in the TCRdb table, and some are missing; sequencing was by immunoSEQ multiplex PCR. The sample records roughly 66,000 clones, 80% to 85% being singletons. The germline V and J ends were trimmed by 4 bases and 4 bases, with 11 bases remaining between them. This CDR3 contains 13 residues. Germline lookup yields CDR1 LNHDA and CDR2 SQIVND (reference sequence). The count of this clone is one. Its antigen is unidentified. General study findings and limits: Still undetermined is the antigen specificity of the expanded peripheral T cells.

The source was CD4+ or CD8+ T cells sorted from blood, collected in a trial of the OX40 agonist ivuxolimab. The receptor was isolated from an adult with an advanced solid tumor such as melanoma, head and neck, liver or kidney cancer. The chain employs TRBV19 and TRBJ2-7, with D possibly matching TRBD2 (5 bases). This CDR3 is CASSTRTAYEQYF. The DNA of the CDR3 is TGTGCCAGTAGTACCCGGACTGCTTACGAGCAGTACTTC.